These 20 T cell receptor beta chains were sequenced from one sample in a study of blood T cell repertoires in COVID-19. Clones were sequenced by immunoSEQ multiplex PCR, and TCRdb holds only the in-frame ones, with some missing. The table lists 200,000 to 250,000 clones, approximately 90% of them singletons. Sequencing was done on a sample of peripheral blood. The receptors here all came from a man between 60 and 70 years old with COVID-19, enrolled during active disease.

This clone was found once. The chain links TRBV25-1 to TRBJ2-2; D call uncertain. There are 12 residues in the CDR3. V was trimmed by 6 bases and J by 5 bases, leaving 7 bases between them. Germline V CDR1 and CDR2: MGHDK, SYGVNS. This CDR3 is CASSPPTGELFF. The CDR3, as DNA: TGTGCCAGCAGCCCTCCGACCGGGGAGCTGTTTTTT.

CDR3 sequence: CASSQGDYYGYTF. DNA for the CDR3: TGTGCCAGCAGTCAGGGGGATTACTATGGCTACACCTTC. The chain is built from TRBV6-6 and TRBJ1-2; 7 bases are a match to TRBD1. CDR1 and CDR2 (germline): MNHNY, SVGAGI (reference sequence). V was clipped by 5 bases and J by 3 bases; unmatched bases: 3. CDR3 length: 13 residues.

This chain uses TRBV18 with TRBJ2-7; D not resolved. Germline CDR1 reads KGHSH; CDR2 reads LQKENI. Trimming pared 2 bases from V and 5 bases from J, leaving 4 bases between. This CDR3 region has 11 residues. CDR3 protein: CASSPSNEQYF. For the CDR3, the DNA is TGTGCCAGCTCACCAAGCAACGAGCAGTACTTC.

This chain links TRBV29-1 with TRBJ2-3, with TRBD1 as a possible D gene (5 bases). Germline lookup yields CDR1 SQVTM and CDR2 ANQGSEA. Trimming removed 2 bases at V and 4 bases at J, with 7 bases between. The CDR3 totals 12 residues. The CDR3 sequence: CSVERGPDTQYF. CDR3 bases: TGCAGCGTTGAAAGGGGCCCAGATACGCAGTATTTT.

This chain uses TRBV24-1 with TRBJ1-1; 7 bases align to TRBD1. The CDR3 totals 14 residues. CDR1 and CDR2 (germline): KGHDR, SFDVKD. Losses at the gene ends were 7 bases for V and 7 bases for J; bases not matched to a gene: 11. The CDR3 sequence: CATRGTDKNSEAFF. As DNA, the CDR3 is TGTGCCACCAGAGGGACAGATAAAAATAGTGAAGCTTTCTTT.

In nucleotides, the CDR3 is TGTGCCAGCAGCCGACCGGGACAGCCGAAGCTCTTCTTT. Translated, it gives CASSRPGQPKLFF. The chain links TRBV7-9 to TRBJ1-1; 7 nucleotides agree with TRBD1. V trimming: 5 bases; J trimming: 14 bases; junction bases outside the gene matches: 14. The germline gives CDR1 SEHNR, CDR2 FQNEAQ (reference sequence). The CDR3 extends over 13 amino acids.

The J gene is TRBJ1-3, the V gene TRBV3-1 (or the pseudogene TRBV3-2), with unresolved D. The V and J ends lost 0 bases and 6 bases respectively, with 12 bases between them. From germline, CDR1 is LGHDT and CDR2 YNNKEL (reference sequence). This CDR3 region has 15 residues. CDR3 coding DNA: TGTGCCAGCAGCCAAGATCGGGGAGCTGAAAACACCATATATTTT. Amino acids: CASSQDRGAENTIYF.

CDR3: CASSEAGTGGYGYTF. CDR3 DNA: TGTGCCAGCAGTGAAGCGGGCACAGGGGGCTATGGCTACACCTTC. The V call is TRBV6-1, the J call TRBJ1-2; 8 nucleotides match TRBD1. J was trimmed by 4 bases and V by 0 bases; bases with no gene match: 4. Germline V lookup: CDR1 MNHNS, CDR2 SASEGT. This CDR3 is built from 15 residues.

The rearrangement joins TRBV6-5 to TRBJ2-5, with D tentatively TRBD2 (5 bases). Trimming took off 5 bases at V and 4 bases at J, with 17 bases between the two ends. The CDR3 totals 15 residues. The germline CDR1 and CDR2 sequences are MNHEY and SVGAGI. DNA of the CDR3: TGTGCCAGCAGTCCCAACCCGGGGTGGGGAGAGACCCAGTACTTC. It specifies CASSPNPGWGETQYF.

The V call is TRBV18, the J call TRBJ2-3; 8 bases map to TRBD1. Trimming took 3 bases from V and 3 from J; bases not matched to a gene: 5. The CDR3 runs to 15 residues. The germline CDR1 and CDR2 sequences are KGHSH and LQKENI. DNA of the CDR3: TGTGCCAGCTCACCTCCCGGGACAGGTACAGATACGCAGTATTTT. Translated, it gives CASSPPGTGTDTQYF.

V gene TRBV6-5 combines with J gene TRBJ1-5, with D uncertain. Trimming removed 6 bases at V and 3 bases at J, with 9 bases between. CDR1 is MNHEY, CDR2 SVGAGI, per germline. This CDR3 region has 13 residues. This chain's CDR3 is CASRQFLNQPQHF. For the CDR3, the DNA is TGTGCCAGCAGGCAGTTTCTCAATCAGCCCCAGCATTTT.

V and J are TRBV5-4 and TRBJ1-1, with 10 bases matching TRBD1. CDR1 is SGHNT and CDR2 is YYREEE in the germline V gene (reference sequence). V trimming: 1 base; J trimming: 3 bases; junction bases outside the gene matches: 6. The CDR3 consists of 16 residues. The CDR3 region is CASSLPPGQGYTEAFF. The CDR3 coding sequence is TGTGCCAGCAGCTTGCCCCCGGGACAGGGGTACACTGAAGCTTTCTTT.

This chain uses TRBV5-1 with TRBJ2-1; 7 positions agree with TRBD1. The CDR3 length is 16 residues. With 4 bases clipped from V and 3 bases from J, the junction kept 10 bases outside the gene matches. Germline-derived CDR1 and CDR2 are SGHRS and YFSETQ. The CDR3 reads CASSPTGASGYNEQFF. The CDR3 DNA is TGCGCCAGCAGCCCTACAGGGGCTTCTGGCTACAATGAGCAGTTCTTC.

The J gene is TRBJ2-3, the V gene TRBV19; 8 bases align to TRBD1. CDR3 length: 14 amino acids. The V gene's germline CDR1 is LNHDA and CDR2 SQIVND (reference sequence). V shed 7 bases, J shed 3 bases, and the junction held 6 bases outside the gene matches. CDR3 in amino acids: CASTRQGMTDTQYF. As DNA, the CDR3 is TGTGCCAGTACTAGACAGGGGATGACAGATACGCAGTATTTT.

The chain is built from TRBV7-9 and TRBJ1-4, with unresolved D. V lost 0 bases and J 1 base, leaving 12 bases between the germline ends. Looked up from germline, CDR1 is SEHNR and CDR2 is FQNEAQ (reference sequence). There are 17 residues in the CDR3. The CDR3 DNA reads TGTGCCAGCAGCTTAGCTACGGGTCTCAAAACTAATGAAAAACTGTTTTTT. As protein: CASSLATGLKTNEKLFF.

V gene TRBV2 combines with J gene TRBJ2-6; D is unresolved. V lost 2 bases, J lost 4 bases, and 3 bases lay in between. The CDR3 loop spans 13 amino acids. The germline gives CDR1 SNHLY, CDR2 FYNNEI. The CDR3 region has the DNA TGTGCCAGCAGTGAACTAGGGGCCAACGTCCTGACTTTC. This codes for CASSELGANVLTF. The entire variable domain, with the rest obtained from reference TRBV2 and TRBJ2-6, is as follows: EPEVTQTPSHQVTQMGQEVILRCVPISNHLYFYWYRQILGQKVEFLVSFYNNEISEKSEIFDDQFSVERPDGSNFTLKIRSTKLEDSAMYFCASSELGANVLTFGAGSRLTVL.

V and J are TRBV13 and TRBJ1-3, with D hard to call. CDR1 is PRHDT, CDR2 FYEKMQ, per germline (reference sequence). The V and J ends lost 4 bases and 0 bases respectively, with 16 bases between them. The CDR3 extends over 17 amino acids. The CDR3, as DNA: TGTGCCAGCAGCTCACGAGATACTCTAGACTCTGGAAACACCATATATTTT. This gives the protein CASSSRDTLDSGNTIYF.

The CDR3 region has the DNA TGTGCCAGCAGCCAACGTCGCGGGGATCAGCCCCAGCATTTT. It codes for CASSQRRGDQPQHF. The chain is built from TRBV4-2 and TRBJ1-5; D gene unclear. From germline, CDR1 is LGHNA and CDR2 YNFKEQ. The CDR3 has 14 amino acids. V lost 2 bases and J lost 5, with 10 bases in between.

The chain employs TRBV9 and TRBJ1-3; possible D gene TRBD1, 6 bases. The CDR3 loop spans 15 amino acids. The V end was cut by 0 bases, the J end by 5 bases, with 12 bases between. The germline CDR1 and CDR2 sequences are SGDLS and YYNGEE. CDR3 nucleotides: TGTGCCAGCAGCGTAGATGGGGGGGCTCGAAACACCATATATTTT. Protein product: CASSVDGGARNTIYF.

This sequence joins TRBV3-1 (or the pseudogene TRBV3-2) and TRBJ1-3; D not resolved. Germline CDR1 reads LGHDT; CDR2 reads YNNKEL (reference sequence). The CDR3 runs 16 residues. Trimming pared 2 bases from V and 3 bases from J, leaving 14 bases between. The CDR3 sequence is CASSQMAGSSGNTIYF. The CDR3 DNA reads TGTGCCAGCAGCCAAATGGCCGGGAGTAGTGGAAACACCATATATTTT.